The sequence of this TCR beta chain was determined in a study of graft-versus-host responses after intestinal transplantation. The CDR3 runs to 13 residues. CDR1 is GTSNPN, CDR2 SVGIG, per germline (reference sequence). The ends were cut back, 3 bases at V and 4 bases at J, with 12 bases in the middle. About this clone itself: What it binds is not known.

Profiled with immunoSEQ multiplex PCR; TCRdb holds only in-frame clones, not every one. Of fewer than 4,500 clones detected, 94% appear once; the ten largest clones hold 1% to 1.5%. Study-wide points: Individuals carrying graft-donor T cell macrochimerism showed high graft-versus-host to host-versus-graft clonal ratios in allografts. Early post-transplant HvG declines showed an association with peak circulating GvH clone levels.

This chain joins TRBV30 and TRBJ1-1, with a weak D call TRBD1 (5 bases). This sample comprised PBMCs, obtained 11 days after intestinal transplantation. This receptor was obtained from a human patient who received an intestinal transplant, so some T cells may come from the graft donor. CDR3 protein: CAWSAGGGTEAFF. CDR3 nucleotide sequence: TGTGCCTGGAGCGCCGGGGGGGGCACTGAAGCTTTCTTT.